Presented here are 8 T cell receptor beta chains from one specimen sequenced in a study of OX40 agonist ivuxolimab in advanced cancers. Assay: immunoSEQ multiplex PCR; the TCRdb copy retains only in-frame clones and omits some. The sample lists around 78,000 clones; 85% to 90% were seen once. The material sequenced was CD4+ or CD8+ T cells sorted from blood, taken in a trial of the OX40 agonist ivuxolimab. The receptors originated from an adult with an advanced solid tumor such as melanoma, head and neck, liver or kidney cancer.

CDR3: CASSSNRDGKAFF. DNA for the CDR3: TGTGCCAGCTCATCTAACAGAGATGGAAAAGCTTTCTTT. The chain joins TRBV18 to TRBJ1-1; D call uncertain. The CDR3 is made up of 13 amino acids. V was pared by 5 bases and J by 9 bases, with 16 bases between. From germline, CDR1 is KGHSH and CDR2 LQKENI.

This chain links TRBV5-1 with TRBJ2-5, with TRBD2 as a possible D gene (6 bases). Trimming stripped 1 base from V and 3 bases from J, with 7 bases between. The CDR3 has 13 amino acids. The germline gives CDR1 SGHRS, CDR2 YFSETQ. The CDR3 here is CASSLTGEETQYF. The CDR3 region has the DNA TGCGCCAGCAGCTTGACGGGGGAAGAGACCCAGTACTTC.

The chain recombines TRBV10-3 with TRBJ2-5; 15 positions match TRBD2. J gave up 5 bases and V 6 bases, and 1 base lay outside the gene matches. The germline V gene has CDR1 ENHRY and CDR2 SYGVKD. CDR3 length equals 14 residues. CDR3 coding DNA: TGTGCCATCAGCGGACTAGCGGGAGGGGAGACCCAGTACTTC. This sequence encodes CAISGLAGGETQYF.

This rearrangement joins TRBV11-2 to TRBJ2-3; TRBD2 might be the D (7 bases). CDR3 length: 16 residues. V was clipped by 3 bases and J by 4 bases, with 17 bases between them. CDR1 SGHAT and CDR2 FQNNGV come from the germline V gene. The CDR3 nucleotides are TGTGCCAGCAGCTTCCCTGGGGGGGGGCAAGCAGATACGCAGTATTTT. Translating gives CASSFPGGGQADTQYF.

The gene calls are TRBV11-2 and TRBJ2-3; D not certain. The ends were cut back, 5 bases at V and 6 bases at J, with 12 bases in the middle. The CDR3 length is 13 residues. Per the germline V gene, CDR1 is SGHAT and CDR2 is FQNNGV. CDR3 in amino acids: CASSLRLGDTQYF. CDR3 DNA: TGTGCCAGCAGCCTCCGACTGGGGGATACGCAGTATTTT.

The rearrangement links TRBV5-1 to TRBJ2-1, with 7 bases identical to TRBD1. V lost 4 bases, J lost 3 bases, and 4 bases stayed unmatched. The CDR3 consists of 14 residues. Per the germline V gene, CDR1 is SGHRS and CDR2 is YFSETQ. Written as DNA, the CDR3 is TGCGCCAGCAGCCAACGGGACAGCTACAATGAGCAGTTCTTC. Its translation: CASSQRDSYNEQFF. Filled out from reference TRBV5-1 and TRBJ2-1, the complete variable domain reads KAGVTQTPRYLIKTRGQQVTLSCSPISGHRSVSWYQQTPGQGLQFLFEYFSETQRNKGNFPGRFSGRQFSNSRSEMNVSTLELGDSALYLCASSQRDSYNEQFFGPGTRLTVL.

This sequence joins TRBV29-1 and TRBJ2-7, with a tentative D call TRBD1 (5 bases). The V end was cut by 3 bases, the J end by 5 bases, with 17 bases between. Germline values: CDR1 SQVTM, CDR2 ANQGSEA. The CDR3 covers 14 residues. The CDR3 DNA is TGCAGCGTTGATTTGGCAGGGCGATCCGACGAGCAGTACTTC. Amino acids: CSVDLAGRSDEQYF.

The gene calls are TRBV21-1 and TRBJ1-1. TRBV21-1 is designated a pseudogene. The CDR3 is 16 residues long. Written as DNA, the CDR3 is TGTGCCAGCAGCAAAGCGGGAGGGGAGCAGGGGCCTGAAGCTTTCTTT. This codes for CASSKAGGEQGPEAFF.